This T cell receptor beta chain was retrieved from a study of PD-1 blockade in classical Hodgkin lymphoma. Time point specified: cycle 4 day 1 (C4D1), after more than five weeks of nivolumab. Exposure to brentuximab vedotin varied, and each patient had relapsed following autologous stem cell transplantation. The V segment lost 1 base and the J segment 3 bases; nucleotides outside the gene matches: 1. The CDR3 sequence is 14 residues long. Germline V gene data show CDR1 as SGHVS and CDR2 as FNYEAQ. Produced via immunoSEQ multiplex PCR; TCRdb's table is partial and in-frame only. The data hold fewer than 100,000 clones, with roughly 91% observed a single time.

V usage is TRBV7-6 and J usage is TRBJ2-7; 9 bases map to TRBD2. The sample here was peripheral blood mononuclear cells (PBMCs), taken before the fourth cycle of nivolumab. This TCR was sampled from a human donor with classical Hodgkin lymphoma. The CDR3 protein is CASSLGREGYEQYF. CDR3 bases: TGTGCCAGCAGCTTAGGGCGGGAGGGCTACGAGCAGTACTTC. Using reference TRBV7-6 and TRBJ2-7 for the parts outside the CDR3, the full variable domain is GAGVSQSPRYKVTKRGQDVALRCDPISGHVSLYWYRQALGQGPEFLTYFNYEAQQDKSGLPNDRFSAERPEGSISTLTIQRTEQRDSAMYRCASSLGREGYEQYFGPGTRLTVT.